This TCR beta chain appears in the sequencing data of a study of blood T cell repertoires in COVID-19. Across the study: The United States, Italy and Spain provided the acute and convalescent COVID-19 samples. PBMCs, B-cell-depleted T cells, or T cells were the source of the cDNA or gDNA that made up the material.

Trimming took 5 bases from V and 2 from J, leaving 13 bases between them. From germline, CDR1 is LNHDA and CDR2 SQIVND (reference sequence). This CDR3 region has 15 residues. Authors' methods: Cell counts per sample came from amplifying reference gene primers. Profiling relied on immunoSEQ multiplex PCR, and the TCRdb table lists in-frame clones only, not all of them. V, J and clone size derive from that table, while D and trimming were established from the DNA sequence. The table includes about 24,000 clones, 92% detected once. The clonotype comes from a man aged 65-85 years with active COVID-19. The chain carries TRBV19 and TRBJ2-1; possibly TRBD2 for D (6 bases). Source material: peripheral blood. The DNA of the CDR3 is TGTGCCAGTAGTCTCCGTGGAGGGGCCTACAATGAGCAGTTCTTC. Translating gives CASSLRGGAYNEQFF.